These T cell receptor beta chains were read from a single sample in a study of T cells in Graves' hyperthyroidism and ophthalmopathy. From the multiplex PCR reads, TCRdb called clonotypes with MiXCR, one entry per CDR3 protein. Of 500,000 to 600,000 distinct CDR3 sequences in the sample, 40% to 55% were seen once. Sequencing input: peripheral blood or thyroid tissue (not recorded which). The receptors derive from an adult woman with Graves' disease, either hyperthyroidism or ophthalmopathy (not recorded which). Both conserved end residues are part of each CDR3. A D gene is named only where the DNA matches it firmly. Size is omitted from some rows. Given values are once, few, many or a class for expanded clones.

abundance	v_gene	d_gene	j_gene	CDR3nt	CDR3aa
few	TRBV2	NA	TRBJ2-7	TGTGCCAGCAGTGGGGGGCCGGACGAGCAGTACTTC	CASSGGPDEQYF
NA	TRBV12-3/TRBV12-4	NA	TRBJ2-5	TGTGCCAGCAGTTTTGCCGTGACCCAGTACTTC	CASSFAVTQYF
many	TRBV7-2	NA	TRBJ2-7	TGTGCCAGCAGCTTAGCTCGGAGGGGTCGCGAGCAGTACTTC	CASSLARRGREQYF
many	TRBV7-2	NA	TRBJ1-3	TGTGCCAGCAGCTTAAGCCCAGGCTCTGGAAACACCATATATTTT	CASSLSPGSGNTIYF
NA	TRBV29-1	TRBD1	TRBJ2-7	TGCAGCGTTGAGACAGGGGTTCTCGAGCAGTACTTC	CSVETGVLEQYF
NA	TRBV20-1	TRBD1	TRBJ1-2	TGCAGTGCTAGAGATCCCACAGGGGGAACCGGGGACGATGGCTACACCTTC	CSARDPTGGTGDDGYTF
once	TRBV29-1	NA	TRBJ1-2	TGCAGCGTTGATGGGGGGGAATCCTATGGCTACACCTTC	CSVDGGESYGYTF
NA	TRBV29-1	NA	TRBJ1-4	TGCAGCGTTGAAGATACGGCAGGACGGGGTGAAAAACTGTTTTTT	CSVEDTAGRGEKLFF
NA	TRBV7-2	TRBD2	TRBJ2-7	TGTGCCAGCAGCAAACTAGCGGGGGGGCCCTACGAGCAGTACTTC	CASSKLAGGPYEQYF
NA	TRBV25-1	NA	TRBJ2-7	TGTGCCAGCAGTGCCGTAGGAACCTACGAGCAGTACTTC	CASSAVGTYEQYF
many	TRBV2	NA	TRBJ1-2	TGTGCCAGCGTCTTTGCCATCGGCTATGGCTACACCTTC	CASVFAIGYGYTF
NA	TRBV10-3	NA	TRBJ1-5	TGTGCCGCTGGGCAGCCCCAGCATTTT	CAAGQPQHF
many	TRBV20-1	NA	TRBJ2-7	TGCAGTGCTAGAGATTGGGTTAGCGTGGCCTACGAGCAGTACTTC	CSARDWVSVAYEQYF
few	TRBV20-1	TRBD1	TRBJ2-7	TGCAGTGGAAAGGCCGGGACAGGGCCCTACGAGCAGTACTTC	CSGKAGTGPYEQYF
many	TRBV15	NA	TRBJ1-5	TGTGCCACCAGCGAGTCCTTCTCAGGGGTCCAGCCCCAGCATTTT	CATSESFSGVQPQHF
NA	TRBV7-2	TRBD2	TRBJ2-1	TGTGCCAGCGGGGGGACTAGTAACTCCAATGAGCAGTTCTTC	CASGGTSNSNEQFF
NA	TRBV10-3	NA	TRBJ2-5	TGTGCCACCAGTGTATTGACCCTGGGGGAGACCCAGTACTTC	CATSVLTLGETQYF
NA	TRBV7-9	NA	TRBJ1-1	TGTGCCAGCAGCCTCCGCGAGGACTCTCGCACTGAAGCTTTCTTT	CASSLREDSRTEAFF
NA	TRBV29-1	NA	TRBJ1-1	TGCAGCTCCAGGGTTGGGGTAATCACTGAAGCTTTCTTT	CSSRVGVITEAFF
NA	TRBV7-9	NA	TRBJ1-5	TGTGCCAGCTTATTCGAGGGGTTACGTTGCAATCAGCCCCAGCATTTT	CASLFEGLRCNQPQHF
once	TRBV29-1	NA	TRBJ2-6	TGCAGCGTTGCTGGGCCCGACACTGAAGCTTTC	CSVAGPDTEAF
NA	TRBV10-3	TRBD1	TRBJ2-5	TGTGCCATCAGGGGGGACAGGGAGGGTCAGCCCCAGTACTTC	CAIRGDREGQPQYF
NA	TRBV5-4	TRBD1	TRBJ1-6	TGTGCCAGCAGCGACCGGACAGGGTCAGGATCACCCCTCCACTTT	CASSDRTGSGSPLHF
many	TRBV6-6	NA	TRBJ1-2	TGTGCCAGCAGTTGGATGGAGAATCGGGGCTACACCTTC	CASSWMENRGYTF
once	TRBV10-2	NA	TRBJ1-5	TGCGCCAGCAGTGACTCCGGGCAGGGTTACGAGCATTTT	CASSDSGQGYEHF
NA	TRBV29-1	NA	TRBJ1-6	TGCAGCTTGACGACAGGAGGAGTTTCACCCCTCCACTTT	CSLTTGGVSPLHF
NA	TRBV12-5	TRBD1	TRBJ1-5	TGTGCTAGTGGCCAGGGGGGTAGTGCTGAGCAGCCCCAGCATTTT	CASGQGGSAEQPQHF
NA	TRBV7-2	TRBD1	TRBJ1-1	TGTGCCAGCAGCTTAGGCGGGAGAGGGGGCACCACCGAAGCTTTCTTT	CASSLGGRGGTTEAFF
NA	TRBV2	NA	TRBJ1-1	TGTGCCAGCAGCTTGGACGCTGAAGCTTTCTTT	CASSLDAEAFF
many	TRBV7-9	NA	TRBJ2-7	TGTGCCAGCAGCCCCCCACAGGCGGACTTCCTCTACGAGCAGTACTTC	CASSPPQADFLYEQYF
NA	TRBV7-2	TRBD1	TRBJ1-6	TGTGCCAGCAGCGTATCAGGGGGGATCTATTCACCCCTCCACTTT	CASSVSGGIYSPLHF
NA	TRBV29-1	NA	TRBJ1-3	TGCAGCGTTGAAGGGGTAGGGGCTGGAAACACCATATATTTT	CSVEGVGAGNTIYF
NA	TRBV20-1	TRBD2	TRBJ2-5	TGCAGTGTAGACGCGGGGGGGCCGGAGACCCAGTACTTC	CSVDAGGPETQYF
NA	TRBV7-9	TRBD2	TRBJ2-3	TGTGCCAGCAGCCAGGGCGGGAGGGCATCAGATACGCAGTATTTT	CASSQGGRASDTQYF
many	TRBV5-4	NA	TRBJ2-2	TGTGCCAGCAGCAAGGACGTGGACACCGGGGAGCTGTTTTTT	CASSKDVDTGELFF
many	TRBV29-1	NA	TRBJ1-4	TGCAGCGGTCTGGACAGAGAAAAACTGTTTTTT	CSGLDREKLFF
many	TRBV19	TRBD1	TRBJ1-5	TGTGCCAGTAGTATAGATAGGGGACAGGGGGCGATTTTTCAGCCCCAGCATTTT	CASSIDRGQGAIFQPQHF
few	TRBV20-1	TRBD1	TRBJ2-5	TGCAGTGCCCCTCCCGGGACAGGGGGCAGTAAGACCCAGTACTTC	CSAPPGTGGSKTQYF
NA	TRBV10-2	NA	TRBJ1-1	TGCGCCAGCAGTGACGCGAACACTGAAGCTTTCTTT	CASSDANTEAFF
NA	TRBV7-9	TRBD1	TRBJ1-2	TGTGCCAGCAGCCACGATGGGACAGGGTATGGCTACACCTTC	CASSHDGTGYGYTF
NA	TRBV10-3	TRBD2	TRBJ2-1	TGTGCCATCAGTGTCCGACTAGCGGAGTACAATGAGCAGTTCTTC	CAISVRLAEYNEQFF
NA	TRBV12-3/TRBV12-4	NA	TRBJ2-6	TGTGCCGGCAGTTCCCGGACAGCTGGGGCCAACGTCCTGACTTTC	CAGSSRTAGANVLTF
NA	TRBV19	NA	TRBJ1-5	TGTGTCAGCAGCTTGGGTGGAGTCAATCAGCCCCAGCATTTT	CVSSLGGVNQPQHF
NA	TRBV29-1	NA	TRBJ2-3	TGCAGCGTTCAACGGTCCCGAGGGACAGATACGCAGTATTTT	CSVQRSRGTDTQYF
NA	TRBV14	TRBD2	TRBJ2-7	TGTGCCAGCAGCACCTTAGGGAGGGCGGGAGAGGACGAGCAGTACTTC	CASSTLGRAGEDEQYF
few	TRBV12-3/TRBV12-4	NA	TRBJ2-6	TGTGCCAGCAGACACAGGGGGGCCAACGTCCTGACTTTC	CASRHRGANVLTF
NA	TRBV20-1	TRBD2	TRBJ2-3	TGCAGTGCTAGTAGAGGGACTAGCGGCACAGATACGCAGTATTTT	CSASRGTSGTDTQYF
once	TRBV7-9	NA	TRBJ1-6	TGTGCCAGCAGCTTAACCCCGGGTAATTCACCCCTCCACTTT	CASSLTPGNSPLHF
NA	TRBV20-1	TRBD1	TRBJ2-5	TGCAGTGCGCCGGAGGGGAGGGACAGGGGGACCCAGTACTTC	CSAPEGRDRGTQYF
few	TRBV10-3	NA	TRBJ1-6	TGTGCCATCAGTGAAGGAGCGGAGCATTCACCCCTCCACTTT	CAISEGAEHSPLHF
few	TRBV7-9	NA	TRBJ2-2	TGTGCCAGCAGCTCCACCGGGCCCGGGGAGCTGTTTTTT	CASSSTGPGELFF
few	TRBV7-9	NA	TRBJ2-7	TGTGCCAGCAGCCGGTTACAGGGCGCCGAGCAGTACTTC	CASSRLQGAEQYF
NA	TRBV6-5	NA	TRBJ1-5	TGTGCCATCAGTTACGAGAGGGGATTGAAGCCCCAGCATTTT	CAISYERGLKPQHF
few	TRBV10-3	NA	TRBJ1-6	TGTGCCATCAGCCGGGCCGTTCATAATTCACCCCTCCACTTT	CAISRAVHNSPLHF
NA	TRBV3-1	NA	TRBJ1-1	TGTGCCAGCAGCCAAGGCCCAGGGTTGGAAGCTTTCTTT	CASSQGPGLEAFF
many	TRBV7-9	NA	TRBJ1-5	TGTGCCAGCAGCCCGCTTGGACACCCTAGCAATCAGCCCCAGCATTTT	CASSPLGHPSNQPQHF
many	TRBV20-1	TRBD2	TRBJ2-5	TGCAGTGCAGGGGGACTAGCGGGAGGGCCGGGGGAGACCCAGTACTTC	CSAGGLAGGPGETQYF
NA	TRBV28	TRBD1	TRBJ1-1	TGTGCCAGCATCCCGGGGGGCAGGGGGGTCACTGAAGCTTTCTTT	CASIPGGRGVTEAFF
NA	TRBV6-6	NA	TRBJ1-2	TGTGCCAGCAGACTCTATGGCTACACCTTC	CASRLYGYTF